This entry describes one T cell receptor (beta chain). Trimming took off 4 bases at V and 4 bases at J, with 17 bases between the two ends. Per the germline V gene, CDR1 is LGHNA and CDR2 is YNFKEQ. The CDR3 has 16 residues. Sample-barcoded 5' priming and a J-beta primer mix drove a second PCR of roughly 6 to 12 cycles. TCRdb re-analysed the 5' RACE reads in MiXCR, keeping a single row per CDR3 protein. Of more than 700,000 distinct CDR3 sequences in the sample, 46% were seen once. The sample is drawn from a study of blood T cells in healthy people across ages. The J gene is TRBJ1-5, the V gene TRBV4-2; D is undetermined. The specimen sequenced was blood. The sequence derives from a man older than 75 in good health. This chain's CDR3 is CASSLRTNKINQPQHF. Written as DNA, the CDR3 is TGTGCCAGCAGCCTTAGGACGAACAAGATAAATCAGCCCCAGCATTTT.